This record looks at one T cell receptor beta chain sequence and its context. The antigen is undetermined. This entry comes from a study of OX40 agonist ivuxolimab in advanced cancers. Study summary: Ivuxolimab is an agonistic anti-OX40 (CD134) antibody, and patients were treated with it. The dose-escalation group included hepatocellular carcinoma, melanoma, renal cell carcinoma and head and neck cancer. Patients with prior anti-PD-1, anti-PD-L1 or anti-CTLA-4 therapy were eligible; 40% had some. Study findings and constraints: Certain nonresponders additionally had low normalized T-cell clonal expansion.

The V gene's germline CDR1 is MNHNS and CDR2 SASEGT. CDR3 length: 12 residues. The germline V and J ends were trimmed by 3 bases and 1 base, with 4 bases remaining between them. Using immunoSEQ multiplex PCR, the repertoire was profiled, and TCRdb retains in-frame clones only, with some absent. Of tens of thousands of clones listed, roughly nine tenths are singletons. V gene TRBV6-1 combines with J gene TRBJ2-7; no clear D gene. The clonotype originates from an adult with an advanced solid tumor such as melanoma, head and neck, liver or kidney cancer. This sample comprised CD4+ or CD8+ T cells sorted from blood, obtained in a trial of the OX40 agonist ivuxolimab. For the CDR3, the DNA is TGTGCCAGCAGTGACAGGTCCTACGAGCAGTACTTC. Translated, it gives CASSDRSYEQYF.